A selection of T cell receptor beta chains follows, all from one sample in a study of blood T cell repertoires in COVID-19. Here immunoSEQ multiplex PCR was the method, and the copy in TCRdb shows in-frame clones only, minus some. The sample records fewer than 350,000 clones, 80% to 95% being singletons. The specimen was PBMCs or T cells enriched from blood (not recorded which). The source of these receptors is a man aged 35-49 years who had been exposed to COVID-19. Each CDR3 is given with its conserved first and last residue. D genes are given only for firm matches. Only some rows state a clone size, as once, few, many or a class for expanded clones.

j_gene | d_gene | v_gene | abundance | CDR3nt | CDR3aa
TRBJ2-1 | TRBD2 | TRBV2 | . | TGTGCCAGCAGAGAGGGACTAGCGGATTACAATGAGCAGTTCTTC | CASREGLADYNEQFF
TRBJ1-5 | TRBD1 | TRBV7-2 | . | TGTGCCAGCAGCCTAGGGGACAGGGCTCAGCCCCAGCATTTT | CASSLGDRAQPQHF
TRBJ1-1 | . | TRBV19 | . | TGTGCCAGTAGTCTGGCAGTAACGAACACTGAAGCTTTCTTT | CASSLAVTNTEAFF
TRBJ2-1 | . | TRBV5-1 | once | TGCGCCAGCAGCTTGGACGGGGGTGGTTTTAATGAGCAGTTCTTC | CASSLDGGGFNEQFF
TRBJ1-2 | . | TRBV7-2 | . | TGTGCCAGCAGCCCAGGATTGACGAACTATGGCTACACCTTC | CASSPGLTNYGYTF
TRBJ2-1 | . | TRBV6-4 | . | TGTGCCAGCAGTAGCGGGACAAGCTCCTACAATGAGCAGTTCTTC | CASSSGTSSYNEQFF
TRBJ1-1 | . | TRBV11-1 | . | TGTGCCAGCAGCTTAGTGACAGTCATGAACACTGAAGCTTTCTTT | CASSLVTVMNTEAFF
TRBJ2-1 | TRBD2 | TRBV5-1 | . | TGCGCCAGCAGCTTGGCTAGCGGGAAATACAATGAGCAGTTCTTC | CASSLASGKYNEQFF
TRBJ1-5 | TRBD1 | TRBV28 | . | TGTGCCAGCAGTCCCAGGGGACAGGGTGTTGATCAGCCCCAGCATTTT | CASSPRGQGVDQPQHF
TRBJ2-1 | . | TRBV30 | . | TGTGCCTGGAATTTGTATAACAATGAGCAGTTCTTC | CAWNLYNNEQFF
TRBJ1-2 | . | TRBV7-9 | . | TGTGCCAGCAGCTTAATCTCCTTGGACTTATATGGCTACACCTTC | CASSLISLDLYGYTF
TRBJ2-5 | . | TRBV28 | . | TGTGCCAGCAGTTCCCGGGGAGAGACCCAGTACTTC | CASSSRGETQYF
TRBJ1-4 | . | TRBV18 | . | TGTGCCAGCTCGCCTTCGAGAGAAAAACTGTTTTTT | CASSPSREKLFF
TRBJ2-5 | . | TRBV27 | . | TGTGCCAGCAGTTTATTTTGCCGGGAGTTTTACAGGCCAAGGCACAGAGCAGGCCAAGAGACCCAGTACTTC | CASSLFCREFYRPRHRAGQETQYF
TRBJ2-5 | . | TRBV9 | . | TGTGCCAGCTCCTCCCGTCTAGACCAAGAGACCCAGTACTTC | CASSSRLDQETQYF
TRBJ2-7 | . | TRBV7-9 | . | TGTGCCAGCAGCTTATCGGAAATACTACGCTACGAGCAGTACTTC | CASSLSEILRYEQYF
TRBJ1-5 | . | TRBV6-2/TRBV6-3 | . | TGTGCCAGCAGCCTACCCCAGGGATTCCGGCCCCAGCATTTT | CASSLPQGFRPQHF
TRBJ2-5 | TRBD1 | TRBV5-6 | . | TGTGCCAGCAGCTTAGGCAGGGGGAAGGAGACCCAGTACTTC | CASSLGRGKETQYF
TRBJ2-3 | TRBD2 | TRBV4-1 | . | TGCGCCAGCAGCCAAAAGGGTCTAGCGGGAGGCCATCCGACTAGCACAGATACGCAGTATTTT | CASSQKGLAGGHPTSTDTQYF
TRBJ2-3 | . | TRBV6-2/TRBV6-3 | . | TGTGCCAGCAGTTACCCGGACAGCCCAGATACGCAGTATTTT | CASSYPDSPDTQYF
TRBJ1-5 | . | TRBV5-3 | . | TGTGCCAGAAGCAGCACCCGGACAAAAAATCAGCCCCAGCATTTT | CARSSTRTKNQPQHF
TRBJ2-5 | TRBD2 | TRBV4-1 | . | TGCGCCAGCAGCCAGCCCGGGACTAGCGGGATAGAGACCCAGTACTTC | CASSQPGTSGIETQYF
TRBJ2-5 | TRBD2 | TRBV5-5 | . | TGTGCCAGCAGCTTTTCACCCGGGACTAGCGGGGAAGAGACCCAGTACTTC | CASSFSPGTSGEETQYF
TRBJ2-7 | TRBD2 | TRBV9 | . | TGTGCCAGCAGCGGGAGCGGGAGTGCTTTAGACGAGCAGTACTTC | CASSGSGSALDEQYF
TRBJ1-1 | . | TRBV5-4 | . | TGTGCCAGCACCGCGGACACATTGAACACTGAAGCTTTCTTT | CASTADTLNTEAFF
TRBJ2-3 | TRBD2 | TRBV6-5 | . | TGTGCCAGCATTGCGGGAGTGGGCACAGATACGCAGTATTTT | CASIAGVGTDTQYF
TRBJ2-2 | . | TRBV4-1 | . | TGCGCCAGCAGCCGACACCCGAACACCGGGGAGCTGTTTTTT | CASSRHPNTGELFF
TRBJ2-1 | TRBD1 | TRBV11-2 | . | TGTGCCAGCAGCTCAGAAGGGACAGGGTATAATGAGCAGTTCTTC | CASSSEGTGYNEQFF
TRBJ1-2 | . | TRBV11-2 | . | TGTGCCAGCAGCTCACCACATGCTGGCTACACCTTC | CASSSPHAGYTF
TRBJ1-6 | TRBD1 | TRBV28 | . | TGTGCCATAGGGGACAGAAGGCTGTTGATTGGATCACCCCTCCACTTT | CAIGDRRLLIGSPLHF
TRBJ2-3 | . | TRBV21-1 | . | TGTGCCAGCACCCGACAGGGGGCCCCAGATACGCAGTATTTT | CASTRQGAPDTQYF
TRBJ1-1 | . | TRBV6-6 | few | TGTGCCAGCAGTTGGTCATCCTCAGTGACTGAAGCTTTCTTT | CASSWSSSVTEAFF
TRBJ2-7 | . | TRBV1 | . | TGCACCAGCAGCCGGAGTCCCTTAGCGGAAAATTCTAGCTACGAGCAGTACTTC | CTSSRSPLAENSSYEQYF
TRBJ2-3 | . | TRBV9 | . | TGTGCCAGCAGCGGCGGGCCACCTCCCACAGATACGCAGTATTTT | CASSGGPPPTDTQYF
TRBJ1-5 | . | TRBV7-9 | . | TGTGCCAGCAGCTTAGATCCCGAGGGGCCCCAGCATTTT | CASSLDPEGPQHF
TRBJ1-5 | TRBD1 | TRBV6-5 | . | TGTGCCAGCAGTTCCCACAGGGGGAGCAATCAGCCCCAGCATTTT | CASSSHRGSNQPQHF
TRBJ1-1 | . | TRBV5-4 | . | TGTGCCAGCAGCTTTAAGGGGAGGACTGAAGCTTTCTTT | CASSFKGRTEAFF
TRBJ1-3 | TRBD1 | TRBV5-4 | . | TGTGCCAGCAGCCCTACAGGGGAAGGAGGCACCATATATTTT | CASSPTGEGGTIYF
TRBJ1-2 | TRBD1 | TRBV9 | . | TGTGCCAGCAGCGTTGATCCGGGACAGGGAGGGATAGGCTACACCTTC | CASSVDPGQGGIGYTF
TRBJ1-4 | . | TRBV4-1 | . | TGCGCCAGCAGCCGACCCGACAGAGACATCGGAAAACTGTTTTTT | CASSRPDRDIGKLFF
TRBJ2-7 | . | TRBV7-2 | . | TGTGCCAGCAGACGCGGGCACTTCACCTACGAGCAGTACTTC | CASRRGHFTYEQYF
TRBJ1-1 | . | TRBV27 | . | TGTGCCAGCAGTTTAGGGGGGGGTTACACTGAAGCTTTCTTT | CASSLGGGYTEAFF
TRBJ1-3 | TRBD1 | TRBV11-3 | . | TGTGCCAGCAGCTTTTGGCAGGGGGAAATTTCTGGAAACACCATATATTTT | CASSFWQGEISGNTIYF
TRBJ1-5 | TRBD1 | TRBV24-1 | . | TGTGCCACCAGTGTGGGACAGGGCAATCAGCCCCAGCATTTT | CATSVGQGNQPQHF
TRBJ1-2 | . | TRBV29-1 | . | TGCAGCGTCCCCAGACAGTCTGACTATGGCTACACCTTC | CSVPRQSDYGYTF
TRBJ2-7 | TRBD2 | TRBV5-1 | . | TGCGCCAGCAGCTTGATGCTAGCGGGAGACTACGAGCAGTACTTC | CASSLMLAGDYEQYF
TRBJ2-7 | . | TRBV7-2 | . | TGTGCCAGCAGCCCCCCAGGGGTCGGGAGGGAGCAGTACTTC | CASSPPGVGREQYF